Shown below are 20 T cell receptor beta chains from a single sample sequenced in a study of CD8+CD57+ T cells in acquired aplastic anemia. Genomic DNA was employed as the template in profiling TCR beta VDJ and CDR3. TCRdb reprocessed the reads with MiXCR, giving one entry per CDR3 protein. The sample holds around 180,000 distinct CDR3 sequences, 63% seen once. The specimen was sorted CD4+, CD8+, or CD8+CD57+ T cells (not recorded which) from PBMCs. These receptors came from a human donor in good health.

The chain combines TRBV20-1 with TRBJ1-2; no definite D call. The V and J ends lost 4 bases and 4 bases respectively, with 4 bases between them. The germline gives CDR1 DFQATT, CDR2 SNEGSKA (reference sequence). The CDR3 consists of 10 residues. CDR3 residues: CSATIYGYTF. The DNA for the CDR3 is TGCAGTGCTACCATCTATGGCTACACCTTC.

This clonotype was detected ten times or more. V gene TRBV15 combines with J gene TRBJ2-3, with D tentatively TRBD1 (5 bases). The V end lost 5 bases, the J end lost 5 bases, and 17 bases lay between the germline ends. Germline values: CDR1 LNHNV, CDR2 YYDKDF (reference sequence). The CDR3 is made up of 15 amino acids. CDR3 amino acids: CATSDGRGTRDTQYF. The CDR3 bases are TGTGCCACCAGCGACGGAAGGGGCACGAGAGATACGCAGTATTTT.

The V gene is TRBV19, the J gene TRBJ1-1; tentative D call: TRBD1 (6 bases). The CDR3 is made up of 14 amino acids. In germline, CDR1 is LNHDA, CDR2 SQIVND (reference sequence). Deletions cut 7 bases from V and 4 bases from J, with 16 bases between. The CDR3 region is CASKRGAMLTEAFF. The CDR3 DNA sequence: TGTGCCAGTAAAAGGGGGGCAATGCTCACTGAAGCTTTCTTT.

The chain has TRBV5-1 and TRBJ2-1; D may be TRBD2 (5 bases). CDR3 size: 15 residues. Germline CDR1 is SGHRS and CDR2 is YFSETQ. The V and J ends lost 2 bases and 1 base respectively, with 10 bases between them. CDR3 DNA sequence: TGCGCCAGCAGCTTACCTAGCTATTCCTACAATGAGCAGTTCTTC. Protein product: CASSLPSYSYNEQFF.

This clonotype was detected once. V and J are TRBV19 and TRBJ1-1; possibly TRBD1 for D (6 bases). The CDR3 runs 15 residues. With 1 base removed from V and 5 bases from J, the gap between germline ends came to 14 bases. CDR1 LNHDA and CDR2 SQIVND come from the germline V gene (reference sequence). CDR3 coding DNA: TGTGCCAGTAGTATAGGAGGGGGGGCGAGGACTGAAGCTTTCTTT. Its protein product is CASSIGGGARTEAFF.

The chain links TRBV20-1 to TRBJ1-2; a possible D gene is TRBD1 (6 bases). Germline V gene lookup returns CDR1 DFQATT and CDR2 SNEGSKA (reference sequence). V was clipped by 3 bases and J by 6 bases, with 14 bases between them. The CDR3 runs 13 residues. The CDR3 is CSASPQGLHGYTF. CDR3 in DNA: TGCAGTGCTAGCCCCCAGGGGCTTCATGGCTACACCTTC.

V and J are TRBV9 and TRBJ1-2, with D unclear. V shed 0 bases and J shed 4 bases, with 7 bases lying between them. This CDR3 contains 13 residues. Germline V gives CDR1 SGDLS, CDR2 YYNGEE. Written as DNA, the CDR3 is TGTGCCAGCAGCGTAGAAGGGAGCTATGGCTACACCTTC. Translating it yields CASSVEGSYGYTF.

V and J are TRBV15 and TRBJ2-4, with D perhaps TRBD1 or TRBD2 (6 bases each). This CDR3 spans 15 amino acids. Germline V gives CDR1 LNHNV, CDR2 YYDKDF (reference sequence). V shed 1 base and J shed 9 bases, with 16 bases lying between them. The CDR3 loop reads CATSRAGAPGVIQYF. CDR3 nucleotides: TGTGCCACCAGCAGAGCGGGGGCGCCAGGGGTCATTCAGTACTTC.

Worth noting for this clonotype: The germline gene is not matched at one end of the junction; a read error may be the cause. V and J are TRBV7-6 and TRBJ2-7; D not certain. Germline CDR1 and CDR2: SGHVS and FNYEAQ. The CDR3 is made up of 15 amino acids. The CDR3 sequence is CASSPWAGSSYEQYF. Here the CDR3 DNA reads TGTGCTAGCAGCCCTTGGGCAGGCAGCTCCTACGAGCAGTACTTC.

This clonotype was recorded a few times. The chain couples TRBV24-1 to TRBJ1-5; D unclear. With 0 bases removed from V and 5 bases from J, the gap between germline ends came to 7 bases. This CDR3 is built from 14 residues. Germline V CDR1 and CDR2: KGHDR, SFDVKD. The CDR3 protein is CATSDLQVDQPQHF. CDR3 DNA sequence: TGTGCCACCAGTGATTTGCAGGTCGATCAGCCCCAGCATTTT.

CDR3 DNA sequence: TGTGCCAGCAGCTTAGCTGGACACCGCCGCTACGAGCAGTACTTC. Translated: CASSLAGHRRYEQYF. This chain connects TRBV7-9 to TRBJ2-7; tentative D call: TRBD1 (5 bases). Trimming removed 0 bases from V and 3 bases from J, with 12 bases in between. This CDR3 spans 15 amino acids. Per the germline V gene, CDR1 is SEHNR and CDR2 is FQNEAQ (reference sequence).

The V and J genes are TRBV11-1 and TRBJ2-7, with 10 positions matching TRBD1. Germline V gene sequence: CDR1 SGHAT, CDR2 FQDESV (reference sequence). The CDR3 has 15 residues. V gave up 5 bases and J gave up 3 bases; unmatched junction bases: 7. The CDR3 here is CASSPIWTGGYEQYF. CDR3 nucleotide sequence: TGTGCCAGCAGCCCGATATGGACAGGGGGCTACGAGCAGTACTTC. The complete variable domain, with remaining parts taken from reference TRBV11-1 and TRBJ2-7, reads EAEVAQSPRYKITEKSQAVAFWCDPISGHATLYWYRQILGQGPELLVQFQDESVVDDSQLPKDRFSAERLKGVDSTLKIQPAELGDSAMYLCASSPIWTGGYEQYFGPGTRLTVT.

The genes are TRBV7-9 and TRBJ1-6; D is uncertain. The CDR3 contains 20 residues. Germline CDR1 and CDR2: SEHNR and FQNEAQ (reference sequence). Trimming removed 3 bases from V and 0 bases from J, with 21 bases in between. In DNA, the CDR3 is TGTGCCAGCAGCTTCCGCAAGGTTCCGGATCATAGCTCCTATAATTCACCCCTCCACTTT. This gives the protein CASSFRKVPDHSSYNSPLHF.

This clonotype was recorded only once. The chain employs TRBV7-2 and TRBJ2-3; 11 bases agree with TRBD2. This CDR3 is built from 15 residues. Losses at the gene ends were 4 bases for V and 9 bases for J; bases not matched to a gene: 9. Per the germline V gene, CDR1 is SGHTA and CDR2 is FQGNSA. CDR3 amino acids: CASSSYLTSGKTQYF. The CDR3 DNA is TGTGCCAGCAGCTCGTACCTGACTAGCGGGAAAACGCAGTATTTT. Using reference TRBV7-2 and TRBJ2-3 for the parts outside the CDR3, the full variable domain is GAGVSQSPSNKVTEKGKDVELRCDPISGHTALYWYRQSLGQGLEFLIYFQGNSAPDKSGLPSDRFSAERTGGSVSTLTIQRTQQEDSAVYLCASSSYLTSGKTQYFGPGTRLTVL.

This clonotype is a singleton in its sample. V and J are TRBV20-1 and TRBJ2-1; D gene ambiguous. Germline V lookup: CDR1 DFQATT, CDR2 SNEGSKA (reference sequence). This CDR3 contains 13 residues. V lost 3 bases and J lost 3, with 9 bases in between. CDR3 sequence (DNA): TGCAGTGCTAGTGTACTAAACTACAATGAGCAGTTCTTC. Translated, it gives CSASVLNYNEQFF.

The rearrangement links TRBV5-1 to TRBJ1-3, with D hard to call. The CDR3 runs to 15 residues. CDR1 and CDR2 (germline): SGHRS, YFSETQ. The V end was cut by 4 bases, the J end by 0 bases, with 11 bases between. In DNA form, the CDR3 reads TGCGCCAGCAGCCCGCTCGGGTTCTCTGGAAACACCATATATTTT. Translation gives CASSPLGFSGNTIYF.

V and J are TRBV7-9 and TRBJ1-1; D uncertain. The V end was cut by 3 bases, the J end by 7 bases, with 9 bases between. The CDR3 is 12 amino acids. Germline V gene data show CDR1 as SEHNR and CDR2 as FQNEAQ (reference sequence). This CDR3 reads CASSFGGIEAFF. In DNA form, the CDR3 reads TGTGCCAGCAGCTTCGGCGGGATTGAAGCTTTCTTT.

This chain connects TRBV20-1 to TRBJ1-1; D gene uncertain. Germline V lookup: CDR1 DFQATT, CDR2 SNEGSKA (reference sequence). The CDR3 extends over 13 amino acids. Trimming removed 5 bases from V and 4 bases from J, with 14 bases in between. The CDR3 DNA reads as TGCAGTGCTCGAGCGGCGTTGGGCACTGAAGCTTTCTTT. Translated, it gives CSARAALGTEAFF.

About this clonotype itself: A read error is likely, as this CDR3 ends without the conserved phenylalanine or tryptophan. The J gene is TRBJ2-5, the V gene TRBV10-1, with 8 bases lining up with TRBD1. Trimming cost V 2 bases and J 5 bases; bases outside gene matches: 7. Germline V gene data show CDR1 as WNHNN and CDR2 as SYGVQD (reference sequence). CDR3 length: 15 residues. CDR3 in DNA: TGCGCCAGCAGTGAGCATCAACAGGGGGACGAGACCCAGTACTCC. This sequence encodes CASSEHQQGDETQYS.

The chain joins TRBV29-1 to TRBJ2-5; D unclear. CDR1 and CDR2 (germline): SQVTM, ANQGSEA. Trimming removed 7 bases at V and 2 bases at J, with 11 bases between. This CDR3 has 12 residues. CDR3 region: CSGRPSQETQYF. As DNA, the CDR3 is TGCAGCGGGAGACCCTCACAAGAGACCCAGTACTTC.